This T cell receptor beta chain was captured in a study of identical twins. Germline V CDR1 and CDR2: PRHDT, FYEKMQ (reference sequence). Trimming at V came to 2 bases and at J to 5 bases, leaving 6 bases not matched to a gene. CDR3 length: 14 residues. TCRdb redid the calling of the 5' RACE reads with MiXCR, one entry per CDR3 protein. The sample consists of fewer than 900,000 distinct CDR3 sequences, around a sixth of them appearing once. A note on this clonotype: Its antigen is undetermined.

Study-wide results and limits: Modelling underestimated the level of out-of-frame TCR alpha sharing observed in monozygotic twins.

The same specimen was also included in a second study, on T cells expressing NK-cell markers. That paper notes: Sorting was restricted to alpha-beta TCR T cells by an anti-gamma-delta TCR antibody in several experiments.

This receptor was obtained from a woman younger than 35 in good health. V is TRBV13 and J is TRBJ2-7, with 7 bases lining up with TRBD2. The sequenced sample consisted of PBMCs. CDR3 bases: TGTGCCAGCAGCTTACGAGGGAGGGCCAACGAGCAGTACTTC. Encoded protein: CASSLRGRANEQYF.